This T cell receptor (beta chain) was profiled in a study of T-cell memory formation after mild COVID-19. Study-wide findings and caveats: Mainly CM and EM harbored the contracting CD4+ clones; mainly EMRA harbored the CD8+ ones.

This clonotype was observed at least ten times. Its matching antigen is unknown. TCRdb called the 5' RACE reads again in MiXCR, with one record for every CDR3 protein. The sample contains some 50,000 distinct CDR3 sequences, 10% to 15% of which appear only once. Germline V gene data show CDR1 as MNHEY and CDR2 as SVGAGI. This CDR3 comprises 18 residues. Germline trimming cut 5 bases from V and 0 bases from J; bases unmatched to any gene: 9. The sequence was collected from a man in his late teens or twenties who had mild COVID-19 (a few samples of this study predate the infection). Cell type and time point are not known. V usage is TRBV6-5 and J usage is TRBJ2-1, with 11 bases identical to TRBD2. Sequencing was carried out using PBMCs or a T cell subset sorted from them (not recorded which). The CDR3 here is CASSPRLAGLSSYNEQFF. The CDR3, as DNA: TGTGCCAGCAGTCCGCGACTAGCGGGACTATCCTCCTACAATGAGCAGTTCTTC.